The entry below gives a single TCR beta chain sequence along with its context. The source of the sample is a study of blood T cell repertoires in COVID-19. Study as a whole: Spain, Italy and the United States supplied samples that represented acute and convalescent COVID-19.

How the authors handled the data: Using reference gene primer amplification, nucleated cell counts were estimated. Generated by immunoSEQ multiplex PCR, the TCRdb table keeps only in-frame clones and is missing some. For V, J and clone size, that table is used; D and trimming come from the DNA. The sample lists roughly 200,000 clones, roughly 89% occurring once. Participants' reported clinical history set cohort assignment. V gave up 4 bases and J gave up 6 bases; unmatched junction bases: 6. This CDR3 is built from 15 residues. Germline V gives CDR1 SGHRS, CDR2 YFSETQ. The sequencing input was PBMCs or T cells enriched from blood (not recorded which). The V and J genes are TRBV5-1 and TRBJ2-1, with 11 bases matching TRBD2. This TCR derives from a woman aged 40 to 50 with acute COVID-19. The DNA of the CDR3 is TGCGCCAGCAGCATTAGCGGGGGGGATCGCAATGAGCAGTTCTTC. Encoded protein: CASSISGGDRNEQFF.